This passage covers 29 T cell receptor beta chains from one sample sequenced in a study of T cell changes during pregnancy in multiple sclerosis. Using immunoSEQ multiplex PCR, the repertoire was profiled, and TCRdb retains in-frame clones only, with some absent. The data contain tens of thousands of clones, approximately 91% of them seen just once; the ten biggest clones take up approximately 4.4%. Source: peripheral blood, taken in the second trimester of pregnancy. The receptor source for this set is a female donor in good health, enrolled as a control in a pregnancy study.

This clone was detected only once. CDR3 in amino acids: CASRPTTGVNTEAFF. The CDR3 DNA reads as TGTGCCAGCAGACCAACGACAGGGGTGAACACTGAAGCTTTCTTT. This sequence joins TRBV11-2 and TRBJ1-1; 8 bases match TRBD1. Germline assignment: CDR1 SGHAT and CDR2 FQNNGV. The CDR3 consists of 15 residues. V was pared by 6 bases and J by 0 bases, with 6 bases of the junction left unmatched.

The chain couples TRBV7-2 to TRBJ1-1; no clear D gene. Trimming took off 3 bases at V and 1 base at J, with 9 bases between the two ends. This CDR3 has 14 amino acids. Germline V gives CDR1 SGHTA, CDR2 FQGNSA. CDR3 sequence (DNA): TGTGCCAGCAGCTTTCGGGTTTCGAACACTGAAGCTTTCTTT. Amino acid sequence: CASSFRVSNTEAFF.

The chain couples TRBV25-1 to TRBJ1-1, with D uncertain. Germline V CDR1 and CDR2: MGHDK, SYGVNS. V gave up 7 bases and J gave up 6 bases, with 15 bases separating them. This CDR3 is built from 13 residues. CDR3 loop: CASTPALGSEAFF. The CDR3 DNA reads as TGTGCCAGCACTCCAGCCTTGGGCTCTGAAGCTTTCTTT.

This chain joins TRBV19 and TRBJ2-6; D is perhaps TRBD1 (6 bases). The germline CDR1 and CDR2 sequences are LNHDA and SQIVND (reference sequence). V lost 1 base and J lost 2, with 15 bases in between. The length of the CDR3 is 18 residues. CDR3 coding DNA: TGTGCCAGTAGTATAGTCTCGACAGGAAGGCCTGGGGCCAACGTCCTGACTTTC. Translated, it gives CASSIVSTGRPGANVLTF.

The chain joins TRBV19 to TRBJ1-6; D might be TRBD1 (6 bases). The CDR3 extends over 14 amino acids. The germline gives CDR1 LNHDA, CDR2 SQIVND (reference sequence). The germline V and J ends were trimmed by 0 bases and 7 bases, with 7 bases remaining between them. This CDR3 is CASSIEGANSPLHF. CDR3 coding DNA: TGTGCCAGTAGTATAGAGGGGGCGAATTCACCCCTCCACTTT.

This chain uses TRBV6-4 with TRBJ2-3; TRBD2 aligns across 14 bases. The CDR3 loop spans 16 amino acids. The germline gives CDR1 MRHNA, CDR2 SNTAGT. V lost 6 bases and J lost 5; bases outside the gene matches: 7. CDR3 nucleotide sequence: TGTGCCAGCAGCCAGACTAGCGGGAGGGGAGTAGATACGCAGTATTTT. Translated, it gives CASSQTSGRGVDTQYF.

This chain connects TRBV5-1 to TRBJ1-1; 9 bases align to TRBD1. After removal of 3 bases from V and 5 bases from J, the junction contained 8 bases not matched to a gene. The CDR3 is 15 residues long. Germline V gene data show CDR1 as SGHRS and CDR2 as YFSETQ. The CDR3 region is CASSSRDRAGTEAFF. CDR3 DNA sequence: TGCGCCAGCAGCTCTCGGGACAGGGCGGGGACTGAAGCTTTCTTT.

The rearrangement links TRBV7-8 to TRBJ2-5; D is perhaps TRBD2 (7 bases). The J call is uncertain, as TRBJ2-7 better fits the DNA end. CDR3 length: 13 residues. Germline V lookup: CDR1 SGHVS, CDR2 FQNEAQ. CDR3 loop: CASTSGGGLEQYF. The CDR3 nucleotides are TGTGCCAGCACCTCTGGGGGGGGCCTCGAGCAGTACTTC.

The V call is TRBV5-8, the J call TRBJ1-1; 8 nucleotides align to TRBD1. Germline V gives CDR1 SGHTS, CDR2 YDEGEE. The CDR3 runs to 14 residues. Losses at the gene ends were 6 bases for V and 5 bases for J; bases not matched to a gene: 9. CDR3 amino acids: CASMRTGLVTEAFF. The CDR3 bases are TGTGCCAGCATGCGGACAGGGCTCGTGACTGAAGCTTTCTTT.

The rearrangement uses TRBV2 and TRBJ2-1; 10 bases align to TRBD2. After removal of 5 bases from V and 5 bases from J, the junction contained 9 bases not matched to a gene. Germline V gives CDR1 SNHLY, CDR2 FYNNEI. This CDR3 has 16 residues. This CDR3 is CASSLAGGLRNNEQFF. The CDR3 region has the DNA TGTGCCAGCAGTTTAGCGGGAGGTTTAAGAAACAATGAGCAGTTCTTC.

The J gene is TRBJ2-2, the V gene TRBV7-3, with 10 bases identical to TRBD2. This CDR3 region has 17 residues. V trimming: 2 bases; J trimming: 6 bases; junction bases outside the gene matches: 9. The germline CDR1 and CDR2 sequences are SGHTA and FQGTGA. CDR3 loop: CASSLGQRGGHAGELFF. CDR3 coding DNA: TGTGCCAGCAGCTTAGGCCAGCGGGGGGGTCATGCCGGGGAGCTGTTTTTT.

J is TRBJ2-7 and V is TRBV5-6; the match to TRBD1 covers 9 bases. Germline lookup yields CDR1 SGHDT and CDR2 YYEEEE. The junction had 11 bases not matched to a gene; V was cut back by 4 bases and J by 3 bases. The CDR3 spans 16 residues. This CDR3 is CASSTWAGQGYYEQYF. The CDR3 region has the DNA TGTGCCAGCAGCACCTGGGCGGGACAGGGCTACTACGAGCAGTACTTC.

This clone showed up just once. V gene TRBV7-8 combines with J gene TRBJ2-1; 8 nucleotides match TRBD1. Germline V gene sequence: CDR1 SGHVS, CDR2 FQNEAQ. V shed 2 bases and J 4 bases; nucleotides not matched to a gene: 4. The CDR3 sequence is 15 residues long. The CDR3, as DNA: TGTGCCAGCAGCTTAAGGGACAGGTCTTACAATGAGCAGTTCTTC. This gives the protein CASSLRDRSYNEQFF. Drawing the rest from reference TRBV7-8 and TRBJ2-1, the complete variable domain is GAGVSQSPRYKVAKRGQDVALRCDPISGHVSLFWYQQALGQGPEFLTYFQNEAQLDKSGLPSDRFFAERPEGSVSTLKIQRTQQEDSAVYLCASSLRDRSYNEQFFGPGTRLTVL.

V and J are TRBV6-1 and TRBJ1-4; D not certain. The germline V gene encodes CDR1 MNHNS and CDR2 SASEGT. Deletions cut 6 bases from V and 7 bases from J, with 18 bases between. There are 15 residues in the CDR3. For the CDR3, the DNA is TGTGCCAGCAGGTTACCCAGTTCCGAGGGTGAAAAACTGTTTTTT. It translates to CASRLPSSEGEKLFF.

J is TRBJ2-3 and V is TRBV7-9; TRBD2 might be the D (5 bases). The CDR3 is made up of 14 amino acids. Trimming shortened V by 4 bases and J by 5 bases, and 13 bases separated the two germline ends. Germline lookup yields CDR1 SEHNR and CDR2 FQNEAQ (reference sequence). The CDR3 sequence: CASSSPVAGDTQYF. CDR3 sequence (DNA): TGTGCCAGCAGCTCCCCGGTGGCGGGAGATACGCAGTATTTT.

The chain recombines TRBV18 with TRBJ1-1, with 9 bases lining up with TRBD1. Germline trimming cut 2 bases from V and 4 bases from J; bases unmatched to any gene: 8. The CDR3 loop spans 16 amino acids. CDR1 and CDR2 from the germline V gene are KGHSH and LQKENI. The CDR3 DNA reads as TGTGCCAGCTCACCAAAGACAGGGGGTCTGAGCACTGAAGCTTTCTTT. It is translated as CASSPKTGGLSTEAFF. Based on the CDR3 plus reference TRBV18 and TRBJ1-1, the full variable domain is NAGVMQNPRHLVRRRGQEARLRCSPMKGHSHVYWYRQLPEEGLKFMVYLQKENIIDESGMPKERFSAEFPKEGPSILRIQQVVRGDSAAYFCASSPKTGGLSTEAFFGQGTRLTVV.

The chain joins TRBV15 to TRBJ2-7; no firm D call. CDR3 length: 13 amino acids. V lost 5 bases and J lost 5, with 13 bases in between. Germline V lookup: CDR1 LNHNV, CDR2 YYDKDF (reference sequence). The CDR3: CATSAPGPNEQYF. The CDR3 DNA reads as TGTGCCACCAGCGCCCCCGGTCCGAACGAGCAGTACTTC.

The chain links TRBV5-6 to TRBJ2-7; 9 bases are a match to TRBD1. The CDR3 covers 15 residues. The junction had 2 bases not matched to a gene; V was cut back by 0 bases and J by 1 base. The germline V gene encodes CDR1 SGHDT and CDR2 YYEEEE. DNA for the CDR3: TGTGCCAGCAGCTTGGGGGACAGGGCTTCCTACGAGCAGTACTTC. This translates into CASSLGDRASYEQYF.

The chain couples TRBV5-1 to TRBJ2-3; D is uncertain. Trimming shortened V by 4 bases and J by 0 bases, and 9 bases separated the two germline ends. This CDR3 has 14 residues. Per germline, CDR1 SGHRS and CDR2 YFSETQ. The CDR3 protein is CASSEQTSTDTQYF. In DNA form, the CDR3 reads TGCGCCAGCAGCGAGCAAACTAGCACAGATACGCAGTATTTT.

The genes are TRBV4-1 and TRBJ1-4; D may be TRBD1 (6 bases). CDR1 MGHRA and CDR2 YSYEKL come from the germline V gene. With 0 bases removed from V and 5 bases from J, the gap between germline ends came to 16 bases. The length of the CDR3 is 17 residues. The CDR3 loop is CASSQDALGGVNEKLFF. The CDR3 DNA reads TGCGCCAGCAGCCAAGATGCGCTAGGGGGGGTGAATGAAAAACTGTTTTTT.

The V and J genes are TRBV7-8 and TRBJ2-1, with D possibly being TRBD2 (6 bases). The length of the CDR3 is 14 residues. V was pared by 5 bases and J by 0 bases, with 8 bases between. Germline CDR1 SGHVS, CDR2 FQNEAQ. DNA of the CDR3: TGTGCCAGCAGCGGGGGGTACTCCTACAATGAGCAGTTCTTC. Amino acid sequence: CASSGGYSYNEQFF.

The table lists this clone with a few counts. The genes are TRBV30 and TRBJ1-1, with D uncertain. Between the trimmed V and J ends, which lost 4 bases and 1 base, there was a span of 13 bases. Germline CDR1 and CDR2: GTSNPN and SVGIG (reference sequence). This CDR3 has 14 residues. CDR3 nucleotide sequence: TGTGCCTGGACGTGGGGAGCAGGGAACACTGAAGCTTTCTTT. Protein sequence: CAWTWGAGNTEAFF.

This sequence joins TRBV19 and TRBJ2-6, with 7 nucleotides matching TRBD2. Germline values: CDR1 LNHDA, CDR2 SQIVND (reference sequence). After removal of 9 bases from V and 0 bases from J, the junction contained 14 bases not matched to a gene. The CDR3 consists of 18 residues. The CDR3 reads CASRDNRGVGSGANVLTF. Here the CDR3 DNA reads TGTGCCAGCCGAGATAACCGGGGGGTGGGCTCTGGGGCCAACGTCCTGACTTTC. The variable domain in full, completed from reference TRBV19 and TRBJ2-6, reads DGGITQSPKYLFRKEGQNVTLSCEQNLNHDAMYWYRQDPGQGLRLIYYSQIVNDFQKGDIAEGYSVSREKKESFPLTVTSAQKNPTAFYLCASRDNRGVGSGANVLTFGAGSRLTVL.

The chain recombines TRBV6-4 with TRBJ1-2; TRBD1 is a possible D gene (5 bases). The germline gives CDR1 MRHNA, CDR2 SNTAGT. The CDR3 is 14 amino acids. Trimming pared 3 bases from V and 8 bases from J, leaving 16 bases between. CDR3 DNA sequence: TGTGCCAGCAGTGAAGAGGGACTTTCGGGAGGCTACACCTTC. This codes for CASSEEGLSGGYTF.

The rearrangement joins TRBV10-1 to TRBJ2-1, with 8 bases fitting TRBD1. The germline V gene has CDR1 WNHNN and CDR2 SYGVQD (reference sequence). The CDR3 spans 15 residues. The V gene end was trimmed by 5 bases and the J gene end by 5 bases; junction bases not matched to a gene: 8. CDR3 sequence: CASSPTQGADNEQFF. The CDR3 nucleotides are TGCGCCAGCAGTCCTACCCAGGGGGCTGACAATGAGCAGTTCTTC.

J is TRBJ1-4 and V is TRBV5-1; 11 positions match TRBD1. Germline V gene data show CDR1 as SGHRS and CDR2 as YFSETQ. The CDR3 is made up of 15 amino acids. With 3 bases clipped from V and 8 bases from J, the junction kept 6 bases outside the gene matches. The CDR3 nucleotides read TGCGCCAGCAGCTGGACAGGGGGCGCCCGGGAAAAACTGTTTTTT. It translates to CASSWTGGAREKLFF.

This chain joins TRBV7-3 and TRBJ2-7; 9 bases fit TRBD2. CDR1 and CDR2 from the germline V gene are SGHTA and FQGTGA. There are 14 residues in the CDR3. V shed 5 bases and J 1 base; nucleotides not matched to a gene: 3. CDR3 protein: CASSISGGSYEQYF. In nucleotides, the CDR3 is TGTGCCAGCAGCATTAGCGGGGGTTCCTACGAGCAGTACTTC.

The rearrangement links TRBV30 to TRBJ1-4; TRBD1 matches at 9 bases. The trim removed 2 bases at V and 4 bases at J, leaving 8 bases unmatched. The CDR3 has 16 residues. Germline assignment: CDR1 GTSNPN and CDR2 SVGIG (reference sequence). CDR3 sequence reads: CAWSRGQGKGNEKLFF. The CDR3 DNA sequence: TGTGCCTGGAGTCGCGGACAGGGGAAGGGTAATGAAAAACTGTTTTTT. Together with reference TRBV30 and TRBJ1-4, the CDR3 gives the full variable domain: SQTIHQWPATLVQPVGSPLSLECTVEGTSNPNLYWYRQAAGRGLQLLFYSVGIGQISSEVPQNLSASRPQDRQFILSSKKLLLSDSGFYLCAWSRGQGKGNEKLFFGSGTQLSVL.

DNA for the CDR3: TGTGCCAGCAGTTCAGGGGGCAGCAATCAGCCCCAGCATTTT. Translating it yields CASSSGGSNQPQHF. The chain links TRBV27 to TRBJ1-5, with 8 bases fitting TRBD1. Per germline, CDR1 MNHEY and CDR2 SMNVEV (reference sequence). The CDR3 covers 14 residues. V trimming: 4 bases; J trimming: 1 base; junction bases outside the gene matches: 0.